What follows describes a single T cell receptor beta chain. This sample stems from a study of cytomegalovirus exposure and HLA in healthy donors. The PCR contained 60 Vbeta and 13 Jbeta primers. Data came from immunoSEQ multiplex PCR; TCRdb stores just in-frame clones and leaves some out. The table lists fewer than 100,000 clones, roughly 79% of them singletons, with about 6.1% in the top ten. Material for sequencing was PBMCs. The receptor comes from a female donor in good health and CMV-seronegative.

The CDR3 region has the DNA TGTGCCACCAAAGAGTCCGGGGACGAGCAGTACTTC. Translated, it gives CATKESGDEQYF. The chain links TRBV19 to TRBJ2-7; D is perhaps TRBD2 (5 bases). The V gene lost 10 bases and the J gene lost 5 bases, with 15 bases spanning the gap. The CDR3 loop spans 12 amino acids. CDR1 and CDR2 from the germline V gene are LNHDA and SQIVND (reference sequence).